Reported below is one T cell receptor (beta chain). The antigen is unknown. Germline is not matched at one junction end, which may reflect a read error. TCR beta CDR3 regions were amplified from RNA transcripts. The HTBI primer set served for first-round RT-PCR of the TCR CDR3. One entry per CDR3 protein, called by TCRdb with MiXCR from the multiplex PCR reads. The table has around 340,000 distinct CDR3 sequences, approximately 14% seen once. This entry comes from a study of T cells in Graves' hyperthyroidism and ophthalmopathy. Germline loops: CDR1 KGHSY, CDR2 FQNENV. This CDR3 contains 13 residues. Study-level results: Through a model of 13 V-J features, ophthalmopathy was separated from stable hyperthyroidism. The model anticipated ophthalmopathy a median approximately six months pre-onset.

The chain carries TRBV16 and TRBJ1-5; no definite D call. The receptor was isolated from a woman in her twenties or thirties with Graves' hyperthyroidism. The specimen was blood. The chain's CDR3 is CASSLRGNRPQHF. Here the CDR3 DNA reads TGTGCCAGCAGCCTCCGGGGTAATCGGCCCCAGCATTTT.